These T cell receptor beta chains were read from a single sample in a study of read filtering for tumor transcriptome and immune sequencing. MiXCR, run by TCRdb on the reads, gives a single entry per CDR3 protein. The data hold over 25,000 distinct CDR3 sequences, with approximately 14% observed a single time. Sequencing was carried out using a population of CD138-negative cells sorted from bone marrow. These receptors all stem from a donor aged 40 or over with multiple myeloma. Each CDR3 is given with its conserved first and last residue. The order of the fields is J gene, V gene, clone size, D gene, CDR3 DNA, CDR3 protein. The D gene is left open where the match is weak. Clone size is shown for a subset of rows, as once, few, many or a class of expanded clone.

J: TRBJ2-7
V: TRBV19
size: many
D: TRBD2
DNA: TGTGCCAGTAGTACCGGGACTAGCGGGAGAAAGTACGAGCAGTACTTC
CDR3: CASSTGTSGRKYEQYF

J: TRBJ2-1
V: TRBV12-5
size: many
D: -
DNA: TGTGCTAGTGGTTTGGTTTTAGGCCCTTACGGAAATGAGCAGTTCTTC
CDR3: CASGLVLGPYGNEQFF

J: TRBJ2-2
V: TRBV15
size: many
D: -
DNA: TGTGCCACCAGTCCCAGAACGAACACCGGGGAGCTGTTTTTT
CDR3: CATSPRTNTGELFF

J: TRBJ2-2
V: TRBV7-9
size: -
D: TRBD2
DNA: TGTGCCAGCAGCGGGACTAGCGGGAGACCCCCCACCGGGGAGCTGTTTTTT
CDR3: CASSGTSGRPPTGELFF

J: TRBJ1-4
V: TRBV27
size: many
D: TRBD1
DNA: TGTGCCAGCAGTAAGTGGACAGGGGGCGCCGGGGAAAAACTGTTTTTT
CDR3: CASSKWTGGAGEKLFF

J: TRBJ1-6
V: TRBV27
size: many
D: TRBD1
DNA: TGTGCCAGCAGTATCAGGGGGTCCAATTCACCCCTCCACTTT
CDR3: CASSIRGSNSPLHF

J: TRBJ1-4
V: TRBV19
size: few
D: -
DNA: TGTGCCAGTAGTATAGGGGGCCAGACTGATGAAAAACTGTTTTTT
CDR3: CASSIGGQTDEKLFF

J: TRBJ2-1
V: TRBV7-6
size: medium-sized
D: TRBD1
DNA: TGTGCCAGCAGCCTCGACAGGGGCTCCTACAATGAGCAGTTCTTC
CDR3: CASSLDRGSYNEQFF

J: TRBJ2-3
V: TRBV7-2
size: -
D: -
DNA: TGTGCCAGCAGCTTACAGGGATGGGAGCGGCACACAGATACGCAGTATTTT
CDR3: CASSLQGWERHTDTQYF

J: TRBJ2-5
V: TRBV28
size: many
D: -
DNA: TGTGCCAGCAGTCCCCCCCAGGGGATACGGCAAGAGACCCAGTACTTC
CDR3: CASSPPQGIRQETQYF